The clone carrying this T cell receptor (beta chain) has a handful of counts. Antigen: not known. This entry comes from a study of early T cells in non-severe SARS-CoV-2 infection. Turning to the study itself: Sequencing was performed on bulk RNA from unsorted whole blood, leaving chains unpaired. Regarding the study as a whole: VDJdb matching skewed toward anti-spike CD8 responses, missing private and CD4 specificities.

In the library, individual cDNA molecules carried attached unique molecular identifiers. A single record per CDR3 protein comes from TCRdb applying MiXCR to the 5' RACE reads. This table has around 68,000 distinct CDR3 sequences, approximately 12% appearing once. The CDR3 covers 12 residues. Trimming removed 8 bases from V and 0 bases from J, with 7 bases in between. The sample here was whole blood, taken at baseline. This chain joins TRBV12-3 or TRBV12-4 and TRBJ1-1; no firm D call. The receptor's source is an adult who was a healthcare worker with PCR-confirmed SARS-CoV-2 infection or an uninfected control (not recorded which). CDR3 nucleotides: TGTGCCAGCGGCCTTATGAACACTGAAGCTTTCTTT. Translated, it gives CASGLMNTEAFF.